In this sample, the clone carrying this TCR beta chain turned up a few times. Its antigen remains unknown. V gave up 6 bases and J gave up 0 bases, with 15 bases separating them. This CDR3 region has 16 residues. The germline V gene encodes CDR1 DFQATT and CDR2 SNEGSKA (reference sequence). The data stem from a study of CD8 T cells in ankylosing spondylitis. Findings and limits, study-wide: About 8 highly homologous variants made up a TCR beta motif that seemed to typify ankylosing spondylitis blood. Disease-linked clones reportedly concentrated significantly in matched ankylosing spondylitis synovial fluid. Clones that were linked to disease were CD8+ and were relatively rare in peripheral blood.

Preparation of TCR beta libraries was done by quantitative 5'-RACE with molecular barcodes. One entry per CDR3 protein, called by TCRdb with MiXCR from the 5' RACE reads. The table has about 400,000 distinct CDR3 sequences, approximately 20% seen once; the top ten hold roughly a sixth. This sequence originates from a male donor with ankylosing spondylitis. Sequencing was done on a sample of blood, either unsorted or a sorted T cell fraction (not recorded which). The chain has TRBV20-1 and TRBJ1-6; no clear D gene. The CDR3 protein is CSALDTLGSYNSPLHF. CDR3 DNA: TGCAGTGCCCTCGACACCCTGGGCTCCTATAATTCACCCCTCCACTTT.